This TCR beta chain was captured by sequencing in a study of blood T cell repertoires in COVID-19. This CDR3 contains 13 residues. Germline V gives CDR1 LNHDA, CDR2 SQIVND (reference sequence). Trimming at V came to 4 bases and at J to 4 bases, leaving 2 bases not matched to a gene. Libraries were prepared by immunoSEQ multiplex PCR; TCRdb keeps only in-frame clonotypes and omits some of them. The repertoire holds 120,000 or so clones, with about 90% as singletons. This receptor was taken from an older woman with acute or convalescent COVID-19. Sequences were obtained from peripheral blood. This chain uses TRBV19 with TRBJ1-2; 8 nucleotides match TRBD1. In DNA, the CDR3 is TGTGCCAGTAGTACGGGACAGGTCTATGGCTACACCTTC. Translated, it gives CASSTGQVYGYTF.